This entry lists 15 T cell receptor beta chains sequenced from one sample in a study of early T cells in non-severe SARS-CoV-2 infection. MiXCR, applied by TCRdb to the 5' RACE reads, yields one record per CDR3 protein. There are about 36,000 distinct CDR3 sequences in the sample; roughly 6.8% occur only once, and more than 20% lies in the top ten. The sample was whole blood, taken at baseline. These receptor sequences come from an adult who was a healthcare worker with PCR-confirmed SARS-CoV-2 infection or an uninfected control (not recorded which).

This clonotype was seen only a few times. The genes are TRBV6-1 and TRBJ2-5; 7 nucleotides line up with TRBD2. The CDR3 consists of 16 residues. The junction had 8 bases not matched to a gene; V was cut back by 1 base and J by 3 bases. CDR1 is MNHNS, CDR2 SASEGT, per germline. The CDR3 loop reads CASSEVRAGFEETQYF. CDR3 nucleotide sequence: TGTGCCAGCAGTGAAGTTAGAGCGGGATTTGAAGAGACCCAGTACTTC.

The chain has TRBV6-1 and TRBJ2-7; D is unresolved. V was pared by 6 bases and J by 6 bases, with 15 bases between. Germline CDR1 is MNHNS and CDR2 is SASEGT. The length of the CDR3 is 13 residues. The CDR3 DNA reads as TGTGCCAGCAGAGCCGTCGGACGGGCCGAGCAGTACTTC. This codes for CASRAVGRAEQYF.

This clonotype was picked up many times. V and J are TRBV2 and TRBJ2-7; D is perhaps TRBD2 (6 bases). V was cut by 4 bases and J by 7 bases, with 17 bases left in between. The length of the CDR3 is 14 residues. Germline CDR1 is SNHLY and CDR2 is FYNNEI. The CDR3 here is CASSVVHEGREQYF. The CDR3 region has the DNA TGTGCCAGCAGTGTCGTTCACGAGGGGAGGGAGCAGTACTTC.

V usage is TRBV30 and J usage is TRBJ2-7; 9 bases line up with TRBD1. CDR3 length: 14 amino acids. Germline V CDR1 and CDR2: GTSNPN, SVGIG (reference sequence). Unmatched junction bases numbered 4, after V lost 2 bases and J lost 2 bases. The CDR3 nucleotides read TGTGCCTGGAGTTGGGGACAGGGAACCTACGAGCAGTACTTC. It codes for CAWSWGQGTYEQYF. Full variable domain (remainder filled in from reference TRBV30 and TRBJ2-7): SQTIHQWPATLVQPVGSPLSLECTVEGTSNPNLYWYRQAAGRGLQLLFYSVGIGQISSEVPQNLSASRPQDRQFILSSKKLLLSDSGFYLCAWSWGQGTYEQYFGPGTRLTVT.

The J gene is TRBJ2-3, the V gene TRBV11-2, with 11 bases identical to TRBD2. The CDR3 contains 16 residues. V dropped 5 bases and J dropped 3; count of bases not matched to a gene: 7. Germline CDR1 and CDR2: SGHAT and FQNNGV. CDR3 in DNA: TGTGCCAGCAGCCTTAGCGGGAGGGGAGGGACAGATACGCAGTATTTT. Its protein is CASSLSGRGGTDTQYF.

The rearrangement links TRBV24-1 to TRBJ2-3; maybe TRBD1 (7 bases). The V end lost 3 bases, the J end lost 7 bases, and 25 bases lay between the germline ends. Germline lookup yields CDR1 KGHDR and CDR2 SFDVKD. The CDR3 sequence is 18 residues long. CDR3 sequence (DNA): TGTGCCACCAGTGATCCCCGGGACAGCTGGGCAGGGACTCATACGCAGTATTTT. This encodes CATSDPRDSWAGTHTQYF.

This clonotype was detected ten times or more. The genes are TRBV15 and TRBJ2-1; no reliable D call. The CDR3 is made up of 13 amino acids. V was cut by 0 bases and J by 6 bases, with 6 bases left in between. Germline CDR1 is LNHNV and CDR2 is YYDKDF (reference sequence). CDR3 coding DNA: TGTGCCACCAGCAGAGATCAGGCCAATGAGCAGTTCTTC. It translates to CATSRDQANEQFF.

This clonotype was recorded a few times. This chain links TRBV20-1 with TRBJ2-1; 8 nucleotides match TRBD2. The CDR3 is made up of 14 amino acids. V shed 6 bases, J shed 6 bases, and the junction held 10 bases outside the gene matches. Looked up from germline, CDR1 is DFQATT and CDR2 is SNEGSKA (reference sequence). The DNA for the CDR3 is TGCAGTGCCTTGCTGGGACTAGTGGGCAATGAGCAGTTCTTC. Translation: CSALLGLVGNEQFF.

There are many counts of this clonotype. CDR3 sequence: CASSLNGFSYEQYF. CDR3 sequence (DNA): TGCGCCAGCAGCTTGAACGGGTTCTCCTACGAGCAGTACTTC. The chain has TRBV5-1 and TRBJ2-7, with D unclear. Germline CDR1 reads SGHRS; CDR2 reads YFSETQ. The CDR3 sequence is 14 residues long. Trimming cost V 1 base and J 0 bases, with 8 bases left between them.

The sample holds many counts of this clonotype. The V call is TRBV29-1, the J call TRBJ2-2; D is possibly TRBD1 (5 bases). Germline loops: CDR1 SQVTM, CDR2 ANQGSEA. This CDR3 is 14 amino acids long. V was cut by 5 bases and J by 4 bases, with 14 bases left in between. The CDR3 protein is CSVKGRDGTGELFF. The CDR3, as DNA: TGCAGCGTTAAGGGCAGGGATGGCACCGGGGAGCTGTTTTTT.

The V gene is TRBV7-9, the J gene TRBJ2-1; D call uncertain. Germline loops: CDR1 SEHNR, CDR2 FQNEAQ (reference sequence). The CDR3 spans 15 residues. Trimming cost V 0 bases and J 0 bases, with 6 bases left between them. The CDR3 bases are TGTGCCAGCAGCTTAGCGGGTACCTCCTACAATGAGCAGTTCTTC. Protein sequence: CASSLAGTSYNEQFF.

The table lists this clonotype with many counts. V gene TRBV6-5 combines with J gene TRBJ1-1; perhaps TRBD1 as D (5 bases). V lost 2 bases and J 7 bases, leaving 14 bases between the germline ends. CDR1 MNHEY and CDR2 SVGAGI come from the germline V gene. There are 14 residues in the CDR3. CDR3 amino acids: CASSYTDRVREAFF. DNA of the CDR3: TGTGCCAGCAGTTACACAGACAGAGTACGTGAAGCTTTCTTT.

The chain recombines TRBV12-3 or TRBV12-4 with TRBJ1-3; no firm D call. The CDR3 has 15 amino acids. Trimming removed 4 bases at V and 5 bases at J, with 15 bases between. The CDR3 protein is CASSYGSGVRNTIYF. The CDR3 nucleotides are TGTGCCAGCAGTTATGGGTCCGGAGTACGAAACACCATATATTTT.

This sequence joins TRBV15 and TRBJ1-5; TRBD1 is a possible D gene (5 bases). Trimming took 0 bases from V and 7 from J, leaving 13 bases between them. Looked up from germline, CDR1 is LNHNV and CDR2 is YYDKDF (reference sequence). This CDR3 comprises 15 residues. CDR3 bases: TGTGCCACCAGCAGAGATCGGCAGGGCGGCCAGCCCCAGCATTTT. Its protein is CATSRDRQGGQPQHF.

At least ten counts were recorded for this clonotype. V is TRBV7-9 and J is TRBJ1-1; TRBD1 might be the D (5 bases). Per the germline V gene, CDR1 is SEHNR and CDR2 is FQNEAQ (reference sequence). Deletions cut 3 bases from V and 1 base from J, with 6 bases between. This CDR3 comprises 13 residues. CDR3 in amino acids: CASSFTGNTEAFF. The DNA for the CDR3 is TGTGCCAGCAGCTTTACAGGGAACACTGAAGCTTTCTTT.